A selection of T cell receptor beta chains follows, all from one sample in a study of CD8 T cells in ankylosing spondylitis. From the 5' RACE reads, TCRdb called clonotypes with MiXCR, one entry per CDR3 protein. The sample holds 450,000 to 550,000 distinct CDR3 sequences; about 5.4% are singletons and the top ten take roughly 3.2%. Sequenced input: blood, either unsorted or a sorted T cell fraction (not recorded which). Receptor source: a male donor with ankylosing spondylitis. CDR3s include the opening cysteine and the closing phenylalanine or tryptophan. Each record gives: clone size, V gene, D gene, J gene, CDR3 protein, CDR3 DNA. D genes are given only for firm matches. A row's size may be missing; if present it is once, few, many or a size class.

-	TRBV12-3/TRBV12-4	-	TRBJ1-1	CASSFQGHIDTEAFF	TGTGCCAGCAGTTTCCAGGGTCATATCGACACTGAAGCTTTCTTT
many	TRBV10-3	-	TRBJ1-1	CAISEAQTTEAFF	TGTGCCATCAGTGAGGCACAAACAACTGAAGCTTTCTTT
many	TRBV14	-	TRBJ2-1	CASSQTRGPYNEQFF	TGTGCCAGCAGCCAAACCAGGGGTCCTTACAATGAGCAGTTCTTC
many	TRBV6-2/TRBV6-3	TRBD2	TRBJ2-3	CASSYSTGRGSTDTQYF	TGTGCCAGCAGTTACTCGACGGGGCGGGGGAGCACAGATACGCAGTATTTT
many	TRBV29-1	TRBD2	TRBJ2-2	CSVLKTSGGTNTGELFF	TGCAGCGTTCTAAAAACTAGCGGAGGAACCAACACCGGGGAGCTGTTTTTT
many	TRBV28	-	TRBJ1-2	CASISRGIPVYGYTF	TGTGCCAGCATCAGCAGGGGCATACCTGTCTATGGCTACACCTTC
many	TRBV4-2	TRBD1	TRBJ1-2	CASSQETGGRYGYTF	TGTGCCAGCAGCCAAGAGACAGGGGGTCGTTATGGCTACACCTTC
few	TRBV7-9	-	TRBJ1-2	CASSLPGQGYGYTF	TGTGCCAGCAGCTTACCGGGACAAGGCTATGGCTACACCTTC
many	TRBV3-1	TRBD2	TRBJ2-7	CASSRELATIYEQYF	TGTGCCAGCAGCCGTGAACTAGCGACCATCTACGAGCAGTACTTC
many	TRBV27	-	TRBJ1-4	CASSFRGVEKLFF	TGTGCCAGCAGTTTCAGGGGCGTTGAAAAACTGTTTTTT
many	TRBV18	TRBD1	TRBJ1-5	CASSPRGQGASNQPQHF	TGTGCCAGCTCACCAAGGGGACAGGGGGCTAGCAATCAGCCCCAGCATTTT
many	TRBV12-3/TRBV12-4	TRBD2	TRBJ2-3	CASSTSGRDSTDTQYF	TGTGCCAGCAGTACAAGCGGGAGGGATAGCACAGATACGCAGTATTTT
many	TRBV29-1	TRBD1	TRBJ2-5	CSVATLTGGKYQETQYF	TGCAGCGTTGCTACTCTGACAGGGGGAAAGTACCAAGAGACCCAGTACTTC
many	TRBV29-1	-	TRBJ1-1	CSVQPRMNTEAFF	TGCAGCGTTCAGCCGAGAATGAACACTGAAGCTTTCTTT
-	TRBV4-2	TRBD2	TRBJ2-3	CASSQRTSGETTDTQYF	TGTGCCAGCAGCCAACGGACTAGCGGGGAGACCACAGATACGCAGTATTTT
few	TRBV20-1	TRBD1	TRBJ1-6	CSARDPGQGVYNSPLHF	TGCAGTGCTAGAGATCCAGGCCAGGGGGTTTATAATTCACCCCTCCACTTT
many	TRBV10-3	-	TRBJ2-6	CAINPFSGANVLTF	TGTGCCATCAACCCCTTTTCTGGGGCCAACGTCCTGACTTTC
many	TRBV4-1	TRBD2	TRBJ2-3	CASSQAPGLEVDTQYF	TGCGCCAGCAGCCAGGCCCCGGGACTAGAAGTAGATACGCAGTATTTT
few	TRBV20-1	-	TRBJ2-1	CSARDPNGDEQFF	TGCAGTGCGAGGGACCCGAATGGCGATGAGCAGTTCTTC
many	TRBV9	TRBD1	TRBJ1-2	CASSGSDRASNYGYTF	TGTGCCAGCAGCGGAAGCGACAGGGCATCTAACTATGGCTACACCTTC
-	TRBV16	-	TRBJ1-2	CASSQSSGTGYTF	TGTGCCAGCAGCCAATCGTCAGGGACTGGCTACACCTTC
few	TRBV18	-	TRBJ2-1	CASSLPNSYNEQFF	TGTGCCAGCTCGTTGCCTAACTCCTACAATGAGCAGTTCTTC
many	TRBV4-2	TRBD1	TRBJ1-2	CASSPMGVQGARYGYTF	TGTGCCAGCAGCCCTATGGGGGTACAGGGGGCGCGGTATGGCTACACCTTC
many	TRBV5-1	-	TRBJ2-2	CASSLFGGAQNTGELFF	TGCGCCAGCAGCTTATTTGGCGGGGCCCAGAACACCGGGGAGCTGTTTTTT
many	TRBV15	-	TRBJ2-7	CATSRGTYEGYEQYF	TGTGCCACCAGCAGAGGGACTTATGAGGGGTACGAGCAGTACTTC
-	TRBV10-3	-	TRBJ1-1	CAIALWQNTEAFF	TGTGCCATCGCCCTATGGCAAAACACTGAAGCTTTCTTT
many	TRBV20-1	-	TRBJ2-2	CSASQADTGELFF	TGCAGTGCCTCCCAAGCGGACACCGGGGAGCTGTTTTTT
many	TRBV7-2	-	TRBJ2-7	CASSSMPGSYEQYF	TGTGCCAGCAGCTCTATGCCGGGATCCTACGAGCAGTACTTC
many	TRBV4-2	TRBD1	TRBJ1-5	CASSQARLRTGDDQPQHF	TGTGCCAGCAGCCAAGCCCGGCTCAGGACAGGGGATGATCAGCCCCAGCATTTT
few	TRBV27	-	TRBJ1-6	CASSFAAGTLHF	TGTGCCAGCAGTTTCGCCGCTGGTACCCTCCACTTT
many	TRBV12-3/TRBV12-4	-	TRBJ1-2	CASSHQDGATNYGYTF	TGTGCCAGCAGCCATCAGGACGGAGCAACTAACTATGGCTACACCTTC
few	TRBV27	-	TRBJ2-7	CASSLLSPPGSSYEQYF	TGTGCCAGCAGTTTACTTTCGCCGCCGGGGAGCTCCTACGAGCAGTACTTC
many	TRBV3-1	TRBD2	TRBJ2-1	CASSFYGRASYNEQFF	TGTGCCAGCAGTTTTTATGGGAGGGCATCCTACAATGAGCAGTTCTTC
once	TRBV7-9	-	TRBJ1-1	CASSQTGIEAFF	TGTGCCAGCAGTCAAACAGGGATTGAAGCTTTCTTT
many	TRBV12-3/TRBV12-4	TRBD2	TRBJ2-3	CASSRTSGSADTQYF	TGTGCCAGCAGCCGGACTAGCGGGAGCGCAGATACGCAGTATTTT
-	TRBV20-1	TRBD2	TRBJ2-3	CSARGLSGSTDTQYF	TGCAGTGCTAGAGGTCTTAGCGGGAGCACAGATACGCAGTATTTT
many	TRBV7-2	-	TRBJ2-7	CASSLQGLLIYEQYF	TGTGCCAGCAGCCTACAGGGCCTCCTCATCTACGAGCAGTACTTC
many	TRBV9	-	TRBJ2-7	CASSVDVTSYEQYF	TGTGCCAGCAGCGTAGATGTCACCTCCTACGAGCAGTACTTC
many	TRBV29-1	TRBD2	TRBJ2-1	CSVKVNQGTSGAYNEQFF	TGCAGCGTTAAGGTCAATCAGGGGACTAGCGGGGCTTACAATGAGCAGTTCTTC
many	TRBV28	TRBD1	TRBJ1-2	CASSRQGPYGYTF	TGTGCCAGCAGCCGACAGGGTCCCTATGGCTACACCTTC
-	TRBV10-3	-	TRBJ2-3	CAISATRILLDTQYF	TGTGCCATCAGTGCTACCAGGATCCTCCTAGATACGCAGTATTTT
many	TRBV7-2	-	TRBJ2-5	CASSLVGRGRETQYF	TGTGCCAGCAGCTTAGTCGGGAGAGGTCGCGAGACCCAGTACTTC
many	TRBV5-1	-	TRBJ2-1	CASSLGAGSLSYNEQFF	TGCGCCAGCAGCTTGGGGGCAGGGTCCCTATCTTACAATGAGCAGTTCTTC
many	TRBV4-2	-	TRBJ1-4	CASSQSDKRKEKLFF	TGTGCCAGCAGCCAATCGGACAAGAGGAAAGAAAAACTGTTTTTT
many	TRBV6-2/TRBV6-3	-	TRBJ1-1	CASSYLGVNTEAFF	TGTGCCAGCAGTTACCTGGGGGTGAACACTGAAGCTTTCTTT
many	TRBV7-9	TRBD2	TRBJ2-1	CASTRASGYNEQFF	TGTGCCAGCACCCGGGCTAGCGGCTACAATGAGCAGTTCTTC
many	TRBV27	-	TRBJ2-7	CASSFGDGSYEQYF	TGTGCCAGCAGTTTTGGGGACGGATCCTACGAGCAGTACTTC
many	TRBV10-2	-	TRBJ1-5	CASSEWPGDQPQHF	TGCGCCAGCAGTGAATGGCCAGGGGATCAGCCCCAGCATTTT
many	TRBV7-2	-	TRBJ2-3	CASRERLGTDTQYF	TGTGCCAGCAGAGAAAGGCTAGGCACAGATACGCAGTATTTT
once	TRBV20-1	-	TRBJ2-5	CSARDQGETQYF	TGCAGTGCTAGAGATCAGGGAGAGACCCAGTACTTC
many	TRBV15	-	TRBJ2-7	CATSRDKGYEQYF	TGTGCCACCAGCAGAGATAAGGGTTACGAGCAGTACTTC
many	TRBV24-1	-	TRBJ2-1	CATNGGVDFANEQFF	TGTGCCACCAACGGAGGGGTGGATTTTGCCAATGAGCAGTTCTTC
many	TRBV20-1	TRBD1	TRBJ1-1	CSATGGGTEAFF	TGCAGTGCCACAGGGGGGGGCACTGAAGCTTTCTTT